A single sample is the source of the 21 T cell receptor beta chains below, sequenced in a study of blood T cell repertoires in COVID-19. TCRdb's table, derived via immunoSEQ multiplex PCR, lists solely in-frame clones and lacks some. The sample includes approximately 38,000 clones, around 85% of them seen just once. Material for sequencing was peripheral blood. The receptors were gathered from a human donor with acute or convalescent COVID-19. The donor label of this sample is uncertain.

This chain joins TRBV28 and TRBJ1-6, with a possible D match to TRBD1 (6 bases). V lost 2 bases to trimming and J lost 7 bases, with 18 bases between them. In germline, CDR1 is MDHEN, CDR2 SYDVKM. The CDR3 consists of 17 residues. The CDR3 here is CASSLIVGSGANSPLHF. CDR3 coding DNA: TGTGCCAGCAGTTTAATCGTTGGGTCAGGGGCCAATTCACCCCTCCACTTT.

This clone was observed a single time. The chain joins TRBV5-1 to TRBJ1-5; 10 positions match TRBD1. The ends lost 4 bases at V and 3 bases at J; junction bases unmatched: 4. The germline V gene has CDR1 SGHRS and CDR2 YFSETQ. The CDR3 spans 15 residues. CDR3 sequence reads: CASSTTGGLNQPQHF. CDR3 bases: TGCGCCAGCAGCACGACAGGGGGCCTCAATCAGCCCCAGCATTTT.

The chain combines TRBV28 with TRBJ1-1, with 10 bases aligning to TRBD1. The V gene's germline CDR1 is MDHEN and CDR2 SYDVKM. J was trimmed by 0 bases and V by 6 bases; bases with no gene match: 10. CDR3 length: 17 residues. CDR3 sequence: CASSPGQGVLMNTEAFF. The CDR3 DNA is TGTGCCAGCAGCCCAGGACAGGGGGTGTTAATGAACACTGAAGCTTTCTTT. Full variable domain (outside the CDR3, taken from reference TRBV28 and TRBJ1-1): DVKVTQSSRYLVKRTGEKVFLECVQDMDHENMFWYRQDPGLGLRLIYFSYDVKMKEKGDIPEGYSVSREKKERFSLILESASTNQTSMYLCASSPGQGVLMNTEAFFGQGTRLTVV.

This rearrangement joins TRBV14 to TRBJ1-1; 8 bases align to TRBD1. The germline CDR1 and CDR2 sequences are SGHDN and FVKESK. This CDR3 spans 15 amino acids. After removal of 4 bases from V and 1 base from J, the junction contained 5 bases not matched to a gene. The CDR3 DNA reads TGTGCCAGCAGCCCAATAGGACAGGGGAACACTGAAGCTTTCTTT. Protein sequence: CASSPIGQGNTEAFF.

The chain has TRBV7-9 and TRBJ1-1, with TRBD1 matching over 8 bases. CDR1 is SEHNR and CDR2 is FQNEAQ in the germline V gene (reference sequence). The V and J ends lost 1 base and 4 bases, in that order; junction bases with no gene match: 8. The CDR3 contains 16 residues. This chain's CDR3 is CASSLDRTGFGTEAFF. CDR3 DNA: TGTGCCAGCAGCTTAGACAGGACAGGGTTTGGCACTGAAGCTTTCTTT.

In its sample, this clone was seen once. CDR3 region: CASSPSPSGSYNEQFF. The CDR3 coding sequence is TGTGCCAGCAGCCCCTCTCCTAGCGGGAGTTACAATGAGCAGTTCTTC. The chain has TRBV7-3 and TRBJ2-1, with 10 bases matching TRBD2. From germline, CDR1 is SGHTA and CDR2 FQGTGA. After removal of 5 bases from V and 4 bases from J, the junction contained 8 bases not matched to a gene. CDR3 length: 16 residues.

The rearrangement uses TRBV28 and TRBJ2-1; D is uncertain. In germline, CDR1 is MDHEN, CDR2 SYDVKM. Between the trimmed V and J ends, which lost 5 bases and 8 bases, there was a span of 10 bases. The CDR3 runs to 12 residues. The CDR3: CASSIRYYEQFF. The CDR3 DNA follows: TGTGCCAGCAGTATTCGTTACTATGAGCAGTTCTTC.

The rearrangement uses TRBV30 and TRBJ1-5; D uncertain. Trimming left V 3 bases short and J 4 bases short, with 25 bases between. The length of the CDR3 is 18 residues. Germline V lookup: CDR1 GTSNPN, CDR2 SVGIG (reference sequence). The CDR3 region is CAWSTSQWRGTNNQPQHF. CDR3 DNA sequence: TGTGCCTGGAGCACTAGCCAATGGCGGGGAACTAATAATCAGCCCCAGCATTTT.

The V gene is TRBV9, the J gene TRBJ1-2, with TRBD1 matching 12 bases. V shed 0 bases and J 7 bases; nucleotides not matched to a gene: 10. Germline V gene data show CDR1 as SGDLS and CDR2 as YYNGEE. This CDR3 region has 17 residues. This CDR3 is CASSVGISGTGGSGYTF. The CDR3 bases are TGTGCCAGCAGCGTAGGCATCTCCGGGACAGGGGGCTCTGGCTACACCTTC.

This clone has only a few counts. The rearrangement uses TRBV2 and TRBJ2-5; TRBD1 might be the D (6 bases). The CDR3 covers 14 residues. CDR1 and CDR2 from the germline V gene are SNHLY and FYNNEI. The V gene lost 7 bases and the J gene lost 2 bases, with 14 bases spanning the gap. The CDR3 DNA sequence: TGTGCCAGCAAGAATAGGCAGGGGCAAGAGACCCAGTACTTC. Translation: CASKNRQGQETQYF.

The chain employs TRBV28 and TRBJ1-6; 7 nucleotides line up with TRBD1. Germline loops: CDR1 MDHEN, CDR2 SYDVKM. V lost 10 bases, J lost 7 bases, and 7 bases stayed unmatched. The CDR3 covers 13 residues. Here the CDR3 DNA reads TGTGCCACCCTCGGGACAGAGAATTCACCCCTCCACTTT. It encodes CATLGTENSPLHF.

The J gene is TRBJ2-7, the V gene TRBV12-5; 7 nucleotides agree with TRBD1. Germline CDR1 LGHNT, CDR2 FRNRAP. The CDR3 is 11 residues long. CDR3 in amino acids: CDLGTVRDQYF. The CDR3, as DNA: TGTGACTTAGGGACAGTTCGGGACCAGTACTTC.

The chain carries TRBV7-2 and TRBJ1-1, with 10 bases matching TRBD1. Germline V gene sequence: CDR1 SGHTA, CDR2 FQGNSA. The CDR3 runs 14 residues. V lost 8 bases, J lost 6 bases, and 9 bases stayed unmatched. In DNA, the CDR3 is TGTGCCAGCGGACCTCCGGGACAGGGGTCTGAAGCTTTCTTT. Protein product: CASGPPGQGSEAFF.

The J gene is TRBJ1-1, the V gene TRBV12-3 or TRBV12-4, with D unclear. This CDR3 comprises 13 residues. Trimming took off 7 bases at V and 1 base at J, with 10 bases between the two ends. The CDR3 DNA reads as TGTGCCAGCAAAGCGGACTGGAACACTGAAGCTTTCTTT. Amino acids: CASKADWNTEAFF.

J is TRBJ1-2 and V is TRBV7-6, with 11 bases matching TRBD1. V trimming: 2 bases; J trimming: 4 bases; junction bases outside the gene matches: 18. This CDR3 has 20 amino acids. Per the germline V gene, CDR1 is SGHVS and CDR2 is FNYEAQ. The CDR3 sequence is CASSLPTGQGALVAGYGYTF. CDR3 sequence (DNA): TGTGCCAGCAGCTTACCTACTGGACAGGGGGCTCTTGTTGCTGGCTATGGCTACACCTTC.

This clone has just a few counts. CDR3 loop: CASTHHLEAFF. The CDR3, as DNA: TGTGCCAGCACCCACCACTTGGAAGCTTTCTTT. The rearrangement links TRBV25-1 to TRBJ1-1; D is unclear. V lost 7 bases to trimming and J lost 8 bases, with 11 bases between them. This CDR3 spans 11 amino acids. Germline V gene data show CDR1 as MGHDK and CDR2 as SYGVNS.

The chain is built from TRBV6-5 and TRBJ1-3; possibly TRBD1 for D (6 bases). Germline CDR1 is MNHEY and CDR2 is SVGAGI. V was clipped by 5 bases and J by 2 bases, with 13 bases between them. The CDR3 runs to 15 residues. CDR3: CASSKTGTAGNTIYF. CDR3 nucleotides: TGTGCCAGCAGTAAAACAGGGACGGCTGGAAACACCATATATTTT.

The genes are TRBV10-3 and TRBJ1-4; D is perhaps TRBD1 (6 bases). The CDR3 consists of 17 residues. The V end was cut by 0 bases, the J end by 3 bases, with 14 bases between. Germline values: CDR1 ENHRY, CDR2 SYGVKD. The CDR3, as DNA: TGTGCCATCAGTGAGTCGGTAGGGGGAATACCTAATGAAAAACTGTTTTTT. Translating it yields CAISESVGGIPNEKLFF.

In this sample, this clone turned up a few times. The chain is built from TRBV3-1 (or the pseudogene TRBV3-2) and TRBJ2-5; 8 bases fit TRBD2. There are 13 residues in the CDR3. J gave up 5 bases and V 1 base, and 0 bases lay outside the gene matches. Germline V gene sequence: CDR1 LGHDT, CDR2 YNNKEL (reference sequence). The CDR3 here is CASSQGTSETQYF. The CDR3 nucleotides read TGTGCCAGCAGCCAAGGGACTAGCGAGACCCAGTACTTC.

The V gene is TRBV5-6, the J gene TRBJ1-2; unclear D gene. Germline values: CDR1 SGHDT, CDR2 YYEEEE. V shed 0 bases and J shed 3 bases, with 9 bases lying between them. The CDR3 consists of 14 residues. CDR3: CASSLGLGHYGYTF. The CDR3 DNA reads as TGTGCCAGCAGCTTGGGACTAGGACACTATGGCTACACCTTC.

CDR3 region: CASSPWTGGGGNTGELFF. As DNA, the CDR3 is TGCGCCAGCAGCCCCTGGACAGGGGGCGGGGGTAACACCGGGGAGCTGTTTTTT. This chain uses TRBV4-1 with TRBJ2-2; 11 bases fit TRBD1. Trimming removed 4 bases from V and 2 bases from J; junction bases left unmatched: 9. Looked up from germline, CDR1 is MGHRA and CDR2 is YSYEKL. CDR3 length: 18 amino acids.